These 12 T cell receptor beta chains originate from one sample sequenced in a study of OX40 agonist ivuxolimab in advanced cancers. Assay used: immunoSEQ multiplex PCR; TCRdb lists only in-frame clones, some missing. The top ten hold 1.1% of the sample, which has about 48,000 clones, 70% to 85% seen once. The material sequenced was CD4+ or CD8+ T cells sorted from blood, taken in a trial of the OX40 agonist ivuxolimab. These receptors all stem from an adult with an advanced solid tumor such as melanoma, head and neck, liver or kidney cancer.

This chain joins TRBV5-1 and TRBJ2-5; D is undetermined. The V end lost 4 bases, the J end lost 2 bases, and 3 bases lay between the germline ends. This CDR3 region has 11 residues. CDR1 and CDR2 (germline): SGHRS, YFSETQ. The CDR3 coding sequence is TGCGCCAGCAGCCAACAAGAGACCCAGTACTTC. Translating it yields CASSQQETQYF.

The rearrangement uses TRBV27 and TRBJ2-5; maybe TRBD1 (5 bases). The CDR3 contains 15 residues. Germline V gene lookup returns CDR1 MNHEY and CDR2 SMNVEV (reference sequence). V gave up 4 bases and J gave up 1 base, with 13 bases separating them. The CDR3 loop is CASSSKQGPQETQYF. The CDR3 bases are TGTGCCAGCAGTTCAAAGCAGGGTCCCCAAGAGACCCAGTACTTC.

The rearrangement joins TRBV5-6 to TRBJ2-5; 7 bases align to TRBD1. The J call is uncertain, as TRBJ2-7 better fits the DNA end. The CDR3 runs 14 residues. Germline CDR1 is SGHDT and CDR2 is YYEEEE. The CDR3 region has the DNA TGTGCCAGCAGCACCGGACAGGTGACCTACGAGCAGTACTTC. It codes for CASSTGQVTYEQYF.

The chain links TRBV4-2 to TRBJ2-1; 10 positions match TRBD2. The J segment lost 4 bases and the V segment lost 4 bases, leaving 13 bases of the junction unmatched. Germline assignment: CDR1 LGHNA and CDR2 YNFKEQ. The CDR3 consists of 18 residues. The CDR3 nucleotides are TGTGCCAGCAGCCGGGTAGAACTAGCGGGAAATCCTTACAATGAGCAGTTCTTC. Protein sequence: CASSRVELAGNPYNEQFF.

The V gene is TRBV27, the J gene TRBJ1-4; the D is unclear. CDR3 length equals 15 residues. V lost 6 bases, J lost 8 bases, and 19 bases lay in between. In germline, CDR1 is MNHEY, CDR2 SMNVEV (reference sequence). The CDR3 DNA is TGTGCCAGCAGCCCGAGAAAGGCCCCTTCAGAAAAACTGTTTTTT. This codes for CASSPRKAPSEKLFF.

Only one count was recorded for this clone. The chain couples TRBV5-1 to TRBJ2-7, with D possibly TRBD1 on 5 matching bases. Per germline, CDR1 SGHRS and CDR2 YFSETQ. The CDR3 length is 14 residues. V was shortened by 1 base and J by 2 bases, with 10 bases between the two germline ends. The CDR3 region is CASSLTDSTYEQYF. CDR3 sequence (DNA): TGCGCCAGCAGCTTGACTGACAGCACCTACGAGCAGTACTTC.

The count of this clone is one. This chain joins TRBV4-1 and TRBJ1-6, with D unclear. Germline V gives CDR1 MGHRA, CDR2 YSYEKL. The CDR3 loop spans 14 amino acids. V was cut by 3 bases and J by 7 bases, with 10 bases left in between. CDR3 sequence (DNA): TGCGCCAGCAGCCAGTTAGGGCGGAATTCACCCCTCCACTTT. This translates into CASSQLGRNSPLHF.

This clone was seen a single time. V gene TRBV6-6 combines with J gene TRBJ2-1; 9 bases agree with TRBD1. Trimming at V came to 6 bases and at J to 15 bases, leaving 9 bases not matched to a gene. The CDR3 loop spans 12 amino acids. Germline V gene sequence: CDR1 MNHNY, CDR2 SVGAGI (reference sequence). CDR3 residues: CASSGDRDGWFF. The CDR3 coding sequence is TGTGCCAGCAGCGGGGACAGGGACGGTTGGTTCTTC.

The CDR3 loop is CASSQGGRGAETQYF. CDR3 nucleotide sequence: TGTGCCAGCAGCCAGGGGGGCAGGGGCGCCGAGACCCAGTACTTC. The chain has TRBV7-2 and TRBJ2-5; possibly TRBD1 for D (7 bases). V dropped 5 bases and J dropped 5 bases, with 18 bases sitting between them. Germline V gives CDR1 SGHTA, CDR2 FQGNSA. The CDR3 runs to 15 residues.

This chain joins TRBV7-9 and TRBJ2-3; D may match TRBD1 or TRBD2 (5 bases each). This CDR3 has 15 residues. Trimming left V 5 bases short and J 7 bases short, with 19 bases between. The germline V gene encodes CDR1 SEHNR and CDR2 FQNEAQ (reference sequence). For the CDR3, the DNA is TGTGCCAGCAGCCCCGGGACCACACTCAGAAATACGCAGTATTTT. Translation gives CASSPGTTLRNTQYF.

The rearrangement links TRBV27 to TRBJ2-3; unclear D gene. In germline, CDR1 is MNHEY, CDR2 SMNVEV (reference sequence). V lost 2 bases and J 0 bases, leaving 9 bases between the germline ends. There are 15 residues in the CDR3. For the CDR3, the DNA is TGTGCCAGCAGTTTAGACGGATTTAGCACAGATACGCAGTATTTT. This codes for CASSLDGFSTDTQYF.

The V call is TRBV25-1, the J call TRBJ1-4; 8 bases line up with TRBD1. This CDR3 contains 14 residues. Trimming cost V 7 bases and J 5 bases; bases outside gene matches: 6. CDR1 is MGHDK and CDR2 is SYGVNS in the germline V gene. The CDR3 DNA reads TGTGCCAGCAAGGCCCGGACAGGGAATGAAAAACTGTTTTTT. It encodes CASKARTGNEKLFF.